This T cell receptor beta chain emerged from a study of T cells in Graves' hyperthyroidism and ophthalmopathy. Findings and caveats of the study: Clonotypes that were expanded in thyroid above 0.001 mostly appeared in blood too. The model's output predicted ophthalmopathy at a median of around 7 months prior to onset. In simple terms, a model built on 13 V-J features told ophthalmopathy apart from stable hyperthyroidism.

This clonotype was observed a handful of times. Antigen specificity is unknown. This is likely a read error, given that the CDR3 carries no conserved phenylalanine or tryptophan at its end. It is unclear where the CDR3 begins or ends on the DNA, so no DNA is shown, and the CDR3 is as TCRdb lists it. Patients were excluded because of uncontrolled infection, other autoimmune disease, pregnancy or lactation. The source material, RNA transcripts, was used to amplify TCR beta CDR3 regions. Carried out on the TCR CDR3, a first-round RT-PCR used the HTBI primer set. From the multiplex PCR reads, TCRdb called clonotypes with MiXCR, one entry per CDR3 protein. This table holds 500,000 to 600,000 distinct CDR3 sequences, over 45% found once. Germline lookup yields CDR1 LNHNV and CDR2 YYDKDF (reference sequence). The CDR3 length equals 11 residues, ends included.

Sequencing was done on a sample of peripheral blood or thyroid tissue (not recorded which). V is TRBV15 and J is TRBJ2-6; TRBD2, the D gene given by the table, was not confirmed from the DNA. This receptor was taken from an adult woman with Graves' disease, either hyperthyroidism or ophthalmopathy (not recorded which). CDR3 amino acids: CATSRGGLADT.